The 18 T cell receptor beta chains presented below share a single source sample, sequenced in a study of OX40 agonist ivuxolimab in advanced cancers. Generated by immunoSEQ multiplex PCR, the TCRdb table keeps only in-frame clones and is missing some. In the table there are about 86,000 clones, around 85% of which are singletons. This specimen was CD4+ or CD8+ T cells sorted from blood, taken in a trial of the OX40 agonist ivuxolimab. The receptors stem from an adult with an advanced solid tumor such as melanoma, head and neck, liver or kidney cancer.

The rearrangement joins TRBV2 to TRBJ1-1; 10 nucleotides align to TRBD1. J was trimmed by 4 bases and V by 6 bases; bases with no gene match: 8. The CDR3 has 15 amino acids. The germline gives CDR1 SNHLY, CDR2 FYNNEI. The DNA of the CDR3 is TGTGCCAGCAGCAGAGGGACAGGGGTGGCCACTGAAGCTTTCTTT. This encodes CASSRGTGVATEAFF.

Only one count was recorded for this clone. This chain connects TRBV13 to TRBJ1-1; 9 positions agree with TRBD1. This CDR3 has 15 residues. CDR1 is PRHDT and CDR2 is FYEKMQ in the germline V gene (reference sequence). V dropped 4 bases and J dropped 4; count of bases not matched to a gene: 7. CDR3 nucleotide sequence: TGTGCCAGCAGCTCCGGGACAGGGTGGGTCACTGAAGCTTTCTTT. Its translation is CASSSGTGWVTEAFF.

This chain links TRBV28 with TRBJ1-3; 8 positions match TRBD1. From germline, CDR1 is MDHEN and CDR2 SYDVKM. V lost 5 bases, J lost 4 bases, and 7 bases stayed unmatched. There are 15 residues in the CDR3. DNA of the CDR3: TGTGCCAGCAGTCCCTGGACAGGGACAGGAAACACCATATATTTT. Its translation: CASSPWTGTGNTIYF.

This clone showed up just once. J is TRBJ1-1 and V is TRBV11-1; D may be TRBD1 (5 bases). V lost 5 bases, J lost 1 base, and 11 bases lay in between. The CDR3 is 14 amino acids. Germline lookup yields CDR1 SGHAT and CDR2 FQDESV (reference sequence). CDR3 bases: TGTGCCAGCAGCCCCAGGGTTTGGAACACTGAAGCTTTCTTT. It encodes CASSPRVWNTEAFF.

The chain is built from TRBV19 and TRBJ1-5, with 7 bases aligning to TRBD1. J lost 6 bases, V lost 9 bases, and 8 bases had no gene match. CDR3 size: 13 residues. Per the germline V gene, CDR1 is LNHDA and CDR2 is SQIVND (reference sequence). The DNA for the CDR3 is TGTGCCAGCAAGGGGGCTTTAGGTCAGCCCCAGCATTTT. Amino acids: CASKGALGQPQHF.

The J gene is TRBJ2-1, the V gene TRBV7-9; possible D gene TRBD1, 6 bases. V gave up 7 bases and J gave up 2 bases, with 18 bases separating them. The CDR3 contains 16 residues. The V gene's germline CDR1 is SEHNR and CDR2 FQNEAQ (reference sequence). In DNA, the CDR3 is TGTGCCAGCACCGGCGTTGGGGGCATCGCCTACAATGAGCAGTTCTTC. Its translation is CASTGVGGIAYNEQFF.

V and J are TRBV6-5 and TRBJ1-2, with 8 bases aligning to TRBD1. Germline V gene sequence: CDR1 MNHEY, CDR2 SVGAGI. The CDR3 loop spans 16 amino acids. The J segment lost 7 bases and the V segment lost 2 bases, leaving 12 bases of the junction unmatched. The CDR3 reads CASSYRQGARIFGYTF. The CDR3 nucleotides are TGTGCCAGCAGTTACCGTCAGGGGGCGCGAATTTTTGGCTACACCTTC.

This chain joins TRBV10-2 and TRBJ2-2; D gene uncertain. Trimming left V 2 bases short and J 1 base short, with 11 bases between. In germline, CDR1 is WSHSY, CDR2 SAAADI. The CDR3 runs to 16 residues. This chain's CDR3 is CASSENNPRNTGELFF. CDR3 nucleotide sequence: TGCGCCAGCAGTGAGAATAACCCTCGGAACACCGGGGAGCTGTTTTTT.

The rearrangement uses TRBV11-2 and TRBJ1-1; a possible D gene is TRBD1 (5 bases). V was clipped by 3 bases and J by 2 bases, with 7 bases between them. The germline V gene has CDR1 SGHAT and CDR2 FQNNGV. This CDR3 has 13 residues. The CDR3, as DNA: TGTGCCAGCAGCTTCCAGGGAAACACTGAAGCTTTCTTT. Its translation: CASSFQGNTEAFF.

The chain joins TRBV10-1 to TRBJ2-2; 8 bases fit TRBD2. The length of the CDR3 is 15 residues. Germline V gene sequence: CDR1 WNHNN, CDR2 SYGVQD (reference sequence). Trimming at V came to 8 bases and at J to 0 bases, leaving 5 bases not matched to a gene. CDR3 sequence (DNA): TGCGCCAGCTCCGCCGGGGGGGCGAACACCGGGGAGCTGTTTTTT. It codes for CASSAGGANTGELFF.

V usage is TRBV7-6 and J usage is TRBJ2-1, with 11 bases aligning to TRBD2. This CDR3 is 13 amino acids long. Germline V gene lookup returns CDR1 SGHVS and CDR2 FNYEAQ. The junction had 7 bases not matched to a gene; V was cut back by 10 bases and J by 8 bases. CDR3 sequence reads: CATGTSGRDEQFF. The CDR3 nucleotides read TGTGCCACCGGGACTAGCGGAAGGGATGAGCAGTTCTTC.

The chain couples TRBV11-2 to TRBJ2-3; unclear D gene. The CDR3 totals 16 residues. CDR1 SGHAT and CDR2 FQNNGV come from the germline V gene. Between the trimmed V and J ends, which lost 0 bases and 1 base, there was a span of 11 bases. CDR3: CASSLEIRFRTDTQYF. The CDR3, as DNA: TGTGCCAGCAGCTTAGAAATTCGGTTTCGCACAGATACGCAGTATTTT.

The V gene is TRBV5-1, the J gene TRBJ2-3; TRBD2 is a possible D gene (6 bases). Trimming left V 0 bases short and J 2 bases short, with 13 bases between. The CDR3 extends over 16 amino acids. Germline loops: CDR1 SGHRS, CDR2 YFSETQ. The CDR3 DNA follows: TGCGCCAGCAGCTTGGAGGGGCGGAGGGTCACAGATACGCAGTATTTT. This encodes CASSLEGRRVTDTQYF.

The chain couples TRBV4-1 to TRBJ2-5; TRBD2 agrees at 12 bases. CDR3 length equals 16 residues. Germline trimming cut 4 bases from V and 5 bases from J; bases unmatched to any gene: 8. The germline V gene has CDR1 MGHRA and CDR2 YSYEKL. The DNA for the CDR3 is TGCGCCAGCAGCCGAACCTCTAGCGGGAGGGGGGAGACCCAGTACTTC. Protein: CASSRTSSGRGETQYF.

In this sample, this clone turned up a few times. This chain uses TRBV19 with TRBJ1-2, with D uncertain. Germline assignment: CDR1 LNHDA and CDR2 SQIVND (reference sequence). The V end was cut by 4 bases, the J end by 3 bases, with 12 bases between. The CDR3 totals 14 residues. DNA for the CDR3: TGTGCCAGTAGTAAGTCGGGAGCTCACTATGGCTACACCTTC. Translating gives CASSKSGAHYGYTF.

The genes are TRBV29-1 and TRBJ2-3; 9 nucleotides line up with TRBD1. The V and J ends lost 7 bases and 5 bases, in that order; junction bases with no gene match: 7. From germline, CDR1 is SQVTM and CDR2 ANQGSEA. The CDR3 is 13 amino acids. The CDR3 coding sequence is TGCAGCGCCCGGGACAGGGTAGTAGATACGCAGTATTTT. This sequence encodes CSARDRVVDTQYF.

This chain uses TRBV20-1 with TRBJ2-1; a weak D match, TRBD2 (6 bases). Germline V gene sequence: CDR1 DFQATT, CDR2 SNEGSKA (reference sequence). V was trimmed by 1 base and J by 10 bases, leaving 8 bases between them. This CDR3 contains 11 residues. DNA of the CDR3: TGCAGTGCTAGAGCTCTAGCGGAGCAGTTCTTC. It encodes CSARALAEQFF.

This chain links TRBV4-1 with TRBJ2-1; D possibly uses TRBD1 or TRBD2 (5 bases each). Germline V lookup: CDR1 MGHRA, CDR2 YSYEKL. Trimming took 4 bases from V and 8 from J, leaving 15 bases between them. The CDR3 consists of 14 residues. The CDR3, as DNA: TGCGCCAGCAGCCTAACGGGGCTGGGGGATGAGCAGTTCTTC. This encodes CASSLTGLGDEQFF.